The rows below give T cell receptor beta chains drawn from one sample of a study of identical twins. Each CDR3 protein is one row after TCRdb ran MiXCR on the 5' RACE reads. Altogether about 470,000 distinct CDR3 sequences are present, roughly a quarter being singletons, with the ten largest covering 2.9%. The sample was also reused in another study, on T cells expressing NK-cell markers.

Sequenced input: CD4+ T cells sorted from blood. The receptors here all came from a woman aged 18-35 years in good health. Both conserved end residues are part of each CDR3. The D gene is left open where the match is weak. Size values are once, few and many counts, or a class for expanded clones, and some rows have none.

j_call d_call v_call clone_size cdr3_nt cdr3_aa
TRBJ2-1 TRBD2 TRBV20-1 few TGCAGTGCTAGAGCCCCTCGTAGCGGGGGGGCGTTGCGGCAGTTCTTC CSARAPRSGGALRQFF
TRBJ2-1 TRBD2 TRBV20-1 few TGCAGACCGGGACTAGCGGGTTACAATGAGCAGTTCTTC CRPGLAGYNEQFF
TRBJ2-3 NA TRBV20-1 NA TGCAGTGCTAGGCGGGGCACAGATACGCAGTATTTT CSARRGTDTQYF
TRBJ2-1 NA TRBV3-1 few TGTGCCAGCAGCCAAGTTCTAGACGGGGCTGAGCAGTTCTTC CASSQVLDGAEQFF
TRBJ1-1 TRBD1 TRBV24-1 NA TGTGCCACCAGTGGTACGACGGACAGGGATGGTGCTTTCTTT CATSGTTDRDGAFF
TRBJ2-1 NA TRBV5-1 NA TGCGCCAGCAGCCTTCTAGAGGGGGCGGGAAATGAGCAGTTCTTC CASSLLEGAGNEQFF
TRBJ2-6 NA TRBV5-1 NA TGCGCCAGCAGCTCCAGGACCCGTCAGGCGTTTGGGGCCAACGTCCTGACTTTC CASSSRTRQAFGANVLTF
TRBJ2-1 NA TRBV5-1 few TGCGCCAGCAGCTTGGGTAGGGGCGAGGTTAAGTCCAATGAGCAGTTCTTC CASSLGRGEVKSNEQFF
TRBJ2-3 NA TRBV30 few TGTGCCTGGAGTGTACTAGCAACAGATACGCAGTATTTT CAWSVLATDTQYF
TRBJ2-7 NA TRBV5-1 NA TGCGCCAGCAGCTTGGTCGGGGGACTTCCCTACGAGCAGTACTTC CASSLVGGLPYEQYF
TRBJ2-7 TRBD2 TRBV7-2 NA TGTGCCAGCAGCTACTGGGGGGGATCCTACGAGCAGTACTTC CASSYWGGSYEQYF
TRBJ2-3 NA TRBV20-1 NA TGCAGTGCTAGCTTCACACCTACTAGCACAGATACGCAGTATTTT CSASFTPTSTDTQYF
TRBJ1-1 NA TRBV11-2 NA TGTGCCAGCAGCTCTCCTCTGGGGGTTTCCCCCCGAGGGGCTGAAGCTTTCTTT CASSSPLGVSPRGAEAFF
TRBJ2-1 NA TRBV29-1 NA TGCAGCGTTGAAGTAGGAACTTGGCAGTTCTTC CSVEVGTWQFF
TRBJ1-2 TRBD1 TRBV3-1 NA TGTGCCAGCGCGGGACAGGCTAACTATGGCTACACCTTC CASAGQANYGYTF
TRBJ2-1 NA TRBV5-6 NA TGTGCCAGCAGCCCGGACAGTTTCAATGAGCAGTTCTTC CASSPDSFNEQFF
TRBJ2-2 NA TRBV5-5 few TGTGCCAGCAGCCCAGAAGTCGGAGTGGCCGGGGAGCTGTTTTTT CASSPEVGVAGELFF
TRBJ2-1 NA TRBV4-3 NA TGCGCCAGCAGCCAAGTACTGGGGAGTGAGCAGTTCTTC CASSQVLGSEQFF
TRBJ1-3 NA TRBV6-1 few TGTGCCAGCAGTCGAGGGAGCTCTGGAAACACCATATATTTT CASSRGSSGNTIYF
TRBJ1-5 NA TRBV15 few TGTGCCACCAGCAGAGGTCCGGGAAGGGGTAGTCAGCCCCAGCATTTT CATSRGPGRGSQPQHF
TRBJ2-3 NA TRBV7-8 few TGTGCCAGCAGCTTAGGGAGGGGGGGCCGCACAGATACGCAGTATTTT CASSLGRGGRTDTQYF
TRBJ2-1 TRBD1 TRBV29-1 NA TGCAGCGCTCCGCATCGGGACAGGCAGTTCTTC CSAPHRDRQFF
TRBJ1-1 NA TRBV29-1 NA TGCAGCGTTGAACCGGGATGGGGTATGAACACTGAAGCTTTCTTT CSVEPGWGMNTEAFF
TRBJ2-4 TRBD2 TRBV5-1 many TGCGCCAGCATGTCGGGAGGGTCCAAAAACATTCAGTACTTC CASMSGGSKNIQYF
TRBJ1-1 NA TRBV7-9 few TGTGCCAGCAGAGGACATCGGAACACTGAAGCTTTCTTT CASRGHRNTEAFF
TRBJ1-2 TRBD1 TRBV3-1 NA TGTGCCAGCAGTCAGGGGGCATTTTATGGCTACACCTTC CASSQGAFYGYTF